This T cell receptor beta chain was profiled in a study of blood T cell repertoires in COVID-19 (dated by TCRdb to 2019 to 2021). Study-level background: Samples from collaborators originated in the United States, Italy and Spain and spanned both the acute and convalescent phases of COVID-19. The prospective study material was composed of cDNA or gDNA derived from T cells, B-cell-depleted T cells, or PBMCs. Deeply sampled blood TCRbeta repertoires from subjects exposed to, actively infected with, or recovered from COVID-19 were included in the dataset. A freely available public database, intended as a resource for researchers studying the immune response to SARS-CoV-2, is where the repertoires were released. The samples were drawn from two sources: the first 160 participants of the ongoing ImmuneRACE study, and approximately 1,300 subjects contributed by 6 global collaborators. Sample metadata almost always included a de-identified subject ID, COVID-19 status, age in years and sex. Where available, HLA class I and class II types were obtained from metadata supplied by the sample provider rather than from assay-based typing. Broader findings and caveats from the paper: Clinical and demographic metadata were provided uncurated, with the amount varying by source and participant.

Concerning this clone: This receptor's antigen is unknown. Base qualities are not at hand, and no much larger clone is one base apart.

The CDR3 numbers 17 residues from cysteine through phenylalanine. CDR3 DNA is the only sequence kept; it has 51 bases, read in frame from the first base. The germline V gene (reference sequence) sets CDR1 to SEHNR and CDR2 to FQNEAQ. Compared with germline, V lacks 5 bases and J lacks 3 bases; bases without a gene match: 11. One collaborating source in Seattle enrolled patients while the patients were actively infected and followed the patients over time throughout the course of disease. Each collaborating institution followed its own protocols to collect whole blood in K2EDTA tubes. For TCRbeta analysis, collaborator samples were shipped as frozen whole blood, as isolated PBMCs, or as DNA extracted from either sample type. The immunoSEQ Assay, a bias-controlled multiplex PCR, was used to amplify TCRbeta CDR3 regions from genomic DNA. The source study handled its data this way. Nucleated cell counts per sample were estimated from amplification of reference gene primers within the assay. Sequence reads were collapsed and filtered to measure the absolute abundance of every unique TCRbeta CDR3 rearrangement. For each sample, productive Simpson clonality was calculated by taking the square root of Simpson's diversity index across productive rearrangements. TCRdb re-hosts the immuneACCESS table, in-frame sequences only. Its copies lack some clones; in the studies checked, an unresolved V gene accounts for under half of them, and the cause for the rest is not known. V and J calls and clone size come straight from that table; D and trimming were deduced from the DNA. For this sample there are 390,000 or so clones; over 75% appear just once. The ten most abundant clones make up about 10% of the sample.

The sequencing sample was made of peripheral blood. The source of this sequence is a young woman with COVID-19, enrolled during active disease. The V and J genes are TRBV7-9 and TRBJ1-5, and TRBD1 aligns with 9 junction nucleotides. Read as DNA, the sequence is TGTGCCAGCAGCGCAGCACCGGGACAGGGCGACAATCAGCCCCAGCATTTT. It specifies CASSAAPGQGDNQPQHF.